This T cell receptor (beta chain) was identified in a study of a mutant IDH1 vaccine in newly diagnosed glioma (dated by TCRdb to the early 2020s). In terms of the full investigation: Patients received eight vaccinations in weeks 1, 3, 5, 7, 11, 15, 19 and 23, corresponding to visits V03 through V10. Vaccination was initiated 4-6 weeks after radiotherapy alone, or concurrently with temozolomide cycles in the chemotherapy-containing groups. Of the approximately 34 treated patients, about 62% were male and approximately 40% were female, and a mean age of approximately 40 years was recorded. Before enrollment, patients had received standard therapy of radiotherapy alone, temozolomide alone, or radiochemotherapy with temozolomide; most received the combination. Peripheral blood was collected at six visits: V03 (baseline), V05, V07, V10, V12 and V13. Longitudinal TCRB deep sequencing was performed for fewer than 30 treated patients wherever samples were available for exploratory analyses. Results the study describes overall, beyond this receptor: Availability determined which PBMC samples were chosen for TCRB deep sequencing. Changes in the top peripheral T cell clonotypes picked up by TCRB sequencing did not appear to be linked to pseudoprogression. Immune responses induced by the vaccine were seen in around 94% of patients across multiple MHC alleles. It was noted by the authors that analyses of patient blood samples could not be reproduced owing to sample limitations.

Per the publication, the time point label means: week 5, during vaccination. A 20-mer mutant IDH1 peptide at 300 micrograms in Montanide made up each vaccine dose, which was injected subcutaneously together with topical imiquimod. Newly diagnosed WHO grade 3 or 4 IDH1-mutant astrocytomas showing loss of nuclear ATRX were present in the donors. The samples were drawn from NOA16, a multicentre, single-arm, open-label phase I trial in Germany that tested a mutant IDH1 peptide vaccine in humans for the first time. The DNeasy Blood and Tissue Kit was used to extract genomic DNA from EDTA blood for TCRB sequencing. Points on this clone: This receptor's antigen is unknown. Base qualities were left out, and no much larger clone turns up one base away.

Library construction relied on the immunoSEQ multiplex PCR assay. Rearranged TCR beta chain sequences were amplified with the hsTCRB Kit following the manufacturer's protocol. TCRB libraries were sequenced on an Illumina MiSeq. As for how the authors treated the data: The proprietary platform of the kit vendor was used for demultiplexing, trimming and gene mapping. TCRdb re-hosts the immuneACCESS table, in-frame sequences only. Its copies lack some clones; in the studies checked, an unresolved V gene accounts for under half of them, and the cause for the rest is not known. V, J and clone size reflect that table, while D and trimming were determined from the DNA. This sample has about 58,000 clones in its table, and around 84% of those were observed once. The leading ten clones occupy around 7% of the sample. Sequencing was performed on PBMCs, taken from a glioma patient whose treatment included an IDH1 peptide vaccine. This receptor was obtained from a woman in her 50s with glioma.

The DNA reads TGCGCCAGCAGCGAGACTAGCGGAATAGATACGCAGTATTTT. It translates to CASSETSGIDTQYF. The sequence links TRBV5-1 to TRBJ2-3, with TRBD2 identical over 9 junction bases. The germline V end is reduced by 4 bases and the J end by 5 bases; junction bases left unmatched: 5. The CDR3 starts with the cysteine, ends with the phenylalanine, and has 14 residues. CDR3 DNA only is kept here, 42 bases in frame from base 1. Based on the germline V gene, the CDR1 and CDR2 sequences are SGHRS and YFSETQ.